A single sample gave rise to the 22 T cell receptor beta chains below, sequenced in a study of OX40 agonist ivuxolimab in advanced cancers. TCRdb keeps only in-frame clones here, not all; method: immunoSEQ multiplex PCR. Here the sample spans approximately 44,000 clones, 80% being singletons. Sequenced here: CD4+ or CD8+ T cells sorted from blood, sampled in a trial of the OX40 agonist ivuxolimab. The receptors were sampled from an adult with an advanced solid tumor such as melanoma, head and neck, liver or kidney cancer.

The rearrangement links TRBV10-3 to TRBJ1-3; 9 bases align to TRBD1. Unmatched junction bases numbered 2, after V lost 4 bases and J lost 1 base. This CDR3 spans 15 amino acids. The germline V gene encodes CDR1 ENHRY and CDR2 SYGVKD. CDR3 residues: CAISGDRGSGNTIYF. CDR3 in DNA: TGTGCCATCAGTGGAGACAGGGGGTCTGGAAACACCATATATTTT.

This chain uses TRBV7-2 with TRBJ2-1; 13 positions agree with TRBD2. The germline gives CDR1 SGHTA, CDR2 FQGNSA. The V and J ends lost 1 base and 6 bases, in that order; junction bases with no gene match: 6. This CDR3 comprises 17 residues. The CDR3 spells CASSLVPTSGRGNEQFF. CDR3 DNA: TGTGCCAGCAGCTTAGTCCCCACTAGCGGGAGGGGCAATGAGCAGTTCTTC.

This clone was found a few times. The rearrangement links TRBV18 to TRBJ2-7; a possible D gene is TRBD2 (5 bases). V was trimmed by 3 bases and J by 3 bases, leaving 6 bases between them. Germline V gives CDR1 KGHSH, CDR2 LQKENI. The CDR3 extends over 12 amino acids. CDR3: CASSPGSYEQYF. The DNA for the CDR3 is TGTGCCAGCTCACCGGGGAGCTACGAGCAGTACTTC.

This clone was detected only a few times. The chain couples TRBV11-2 to TRBJ2-4; TRBD2 matches 7 bases. V lost 1 base and J lost 4; bases outside the gene matches: 1. From germline, CDR1 is SGHAT and CDR2 FQNNGV. This CDR3 contains 14 residues. CDR3 in DNA: TGTGCCAGCAGCTTAGGGGGGGGAAAAAACATTCAGTACTTC. It is translated as CASSLGGGKNIQYF.

This chain links TRBV6-5 with TRBJ2-7; D gene unclear. V gave up 4 bases and J gave up 3 bases, with 13 bases separating them. This CDR3 region has 14 residues. CDR1 is MNHEY and CDR2 is SVGAGI in the germline V gene. CDR3 region: CASSSARISYEQYF. The CDR3 coding sequence is TGTGCCAGCAGTTCGGCCAGGATTAGCTACGAGCAGTACTTC.

The genes are TRBV28 and TRBJ1-3; D is undetermined. Germline V gene sequence: CDR1 MDHEN, CDR2 SYDVKM. This CDR3 region has 13 residues. Trimming removed 6 bases at V and 4 bases at J, with 10 bases between. CDR3 coding DNA: TGTGCCAGCAGGCCCCCTCGGGGAAACACCATATATTTT. Protein product: CASRPPRGNTIYF.

CDR3 sequence (DNA): TGTGCCAGTAATTTAGGCGGAATTCAGCCCCAGCATTTT. Protein sequence: CASNLGGIQPQHF. The genes are TRBV19 and TRBJ1-5; unclear D gene. V lost 7 bases and J lost 6, with 13 bases in between. The CDR3 runs 13 residues. Germline V gene data show CDR1 as LNHDA and CDR2 as SQIVND (reference sequence).

The chain couples TRBV5-6 to TRBJ2-2; either TRBD1 or TRBD2 may fit D (5 bases each). Trimming pared 5 bases from V and 2 bases from J, leaving 13 bases between. Germline assignment: CDR1 SGHDT and CDR2 YYEEEE. This CDR3 is built from 15 residues. The CDR3: CASRTGTTNTGELFF. The CDR3 coding sequence is TGTGCCAGCAGGACCGGGACGACCAACACCGGGGAGCTGTTTTTT.

The CDR3 DNA sequence: TGTGCCAGCTCATCCACAGGGGGCGCGGATGCTTTCTTT. This codes for CASSSTGGADAFF. V is TRBV18 and J is TRBJ1-1; 9 positions agree with TRBD1. With V trimmed by 5 bases and J by 11 bases, 9 bases remained unmatched. This CDR3 is built from 13 residues. CDR1 KGHSH and CDR2 LQKENI come from the germline V gene.

The gene calls are TRBV11-2 and TRBJ1-4, with 7 positions matching TRBD1. J lost 8 bases, V lost 0 bases, and 6 bases had no gene match. The CDR3 runs to 15 residues. The germline V gene has CDR1 SGHAT and CDR2 FQNNGV. CDR3 loop: CASSLDQGGWEKLFF. CDR3 nucleotides: TGTGCCAGCAGCTTAGATCAGGGGGGATGGGAAAAACTGTTTTTT.

The V call is TRBV7-2, the J call TRBJ2-7; no definite D call. The V end was cut by 4 bases, the J end by 3 bases, with 7 bases between. The germline CDR1 and CDR2 sequences are SGHTA and FQGNSA. The CDR3 runs to 12 residues. The CDR3 sequence: CASSSDLYEQYF. DNA of the CDR3: TGTGCCAGCAGCTCAGACCTCTACGAGCAGTACTTC.

The rearrangement joins TRBV11-2 to TRBJ2-1; 13 positions match TRBD2. Trimming took 6 bases from V and 8 from J; bases not matched to a gene: 7. Germline lookup yields CDR1 SGHAT and CDR2 FQNNGV. The CDR3 sequence is 15 residues long. CDR3 DNA: TGTGCCAGCAGAAGACTAGCGGGAGGAAGGGATGAGCAGTTCTTC. Translation: CASRRLAGGRDEQFF.

This CDR3 reads CASSGEAGVNPNEQFF. In nucleotides, the CDR3 is TGTGCCAGCAGCGGAGAAGCGGGCGTAAACCCCAATGAGCAGTTCTTC. This chain connects TRBV9 to TRBJ2-1; TRBD2 is a possible D gene (6 bases). Germline V gene lookup returns CDR1 SGDLS and CDR2 YYNGEE. This CDR3 comprises 16 residues. The V gene lost 3 bases and the J gene lost 6 bases, with 19 bases spanning the gap.

The genes are TRBV29-1 and TRBJ1-1; TRBD1 aligns across 9 bases. The V segment lost 6 bases and the J segment 1 base; nucleotides outside the gene matches: 3. The germline V gene encodes CDR1 SQVTM and CDR2 ANQGSEA. This CDR3 contains 13 residues. The CDR3 spells CSVQGAQNTEAFF. CDR3 in DNA: TGCAGCGTACAGGGGGCGCAGAACACTGAAGCTTTCTTT.

This clone was recorded once. The CDR3 spells CASSLIGQLAYNEQFF. In nucleotides, the CDR3 is TGTGCCAGCAGTTTAATTGGCCAGCTGGCATACAATGAGCAGTTCTTC. V gene TRBV27 combines with J gene TRBJ2-1; D is unresolved. The length of the CDR3 is 16 residues. V gave up 2 bases and J gave up 4 bases, with 15 bases separating them. The germline gives CDR1 MNHEY, CDR2 SMNVEV (reference sequence).

This clone was seen more than once but under ten times. The chain carries TRBV7-9 and TRBJ1-1; D is unresolved. The V gene lost 5 bases and the J gene lost 1 base, with 8 bases spanning the gap. Germline V gene sequence: CDR1 SEHNR, CDR2 FQNEAQ (reference sequence). CDR3 length: 13 amino acids. This CDR3 is CASSHWGNTEAFF. The CDR3 nucleotides read TGTGCCAGCAGCCATTGGGGGAACACTGAAGCTTTCTTT. The full variable domain, rest sourced from reference TRBV7-9 and TRBJ1-1, is DTGVSQNPRHKITKRGQNVTFRCDPISEHNRLYWYRQTLGQGPEFLTYFQNEAQLEKSRLLSDRFSAERPKGSFSTLEIQRTEQGDSAMYLCASSHWGNTEAFFGQGTRLTVV.

The chain has TRBV7-9 and TRBJ2-7; possibly TRBD1 for D (5 bases). Per the germline V gene, CDR1 is SEHNR and CDR2 is FQNEAQ (reference sequence). The CDR3 contains 10 residues. V was trimmed by 10 bases and J by 7 bases, leaving 11 bases between them. The CDR3 loop reads CAISGPEQYF. The CDR3 nucleotides read TGTGCCATCTCAGGGCCGGAGCAGTACTTC. Supplemented by reference TRBV7-9 and TRBJ2-7, the full variable domain reads DTGVSQNPRHKITKRGQNVTFRCDPISEHNRLYWYRQTLGQGPEFLTYFQNEAQLEKSRLLSDRFSAERPKGSFSTLEIQRTEQGDSAMYLCAISGPEQYFGPGTRLTVT.

The chain couples TRBV2 to TRBJ2-5, with D perhaps TRBD2 (6 bases). Germline V lookup: CDR1 SNHLY, CDR2 FYNNEI. Deletions cut 4 bases from V and 0 bases from J, with 18 bases between. This CDR3 is built from 17 residues. The CDR3 protein is CASSARLARDYQETQYF. As DNA, the CDR3 is TGTGCCAGCAGTGCGAGGCTAGCGAGAGACTACCAAGAGACCCAGTACTTC.

The chain combines TRBV10-3 with TRBJ1-2, with a weak D call TRBD1 (5 bases). The CDR3 consists of 13 residues. Trimming cost V 6 bases and J 6 bases, with 14 bases left between them. Germline V gene sequence: CDR1 ENHRY, CDR2 SYGVKD. The CDR3 region has the DNA TGTGCCATCAGACCGGGACCAGGCCATGGCTACACCTTC. This gives the protein CAIRPGPGHGYTF.

The rearrangement uses TRBV5-4 and TRBJ2-7; the D call may be TRBD1 or TRBD2 (5 bases each). The CDR3 sequence is 14 residues long. Germline CDR1 is SGHNT and CDR2 is YYREEE (reference sequence). Trimming removed 4 bases at V and 2 bases at J, with 13 bases between. CDR3 nucleotide sequence: TGTGCCAGCAGCCTGGCTGGGGGACCCTACGAGCAGTACTTC. Residues: CASSLAGGPYEQYF.

This clone has a handful of counts. V is TRBV29-1 and J is TRBJ2-6, with D possibly being TRBD1 or TRBD2 (5 bases each). CDR3 length: 17 residues. V dropped 0 bases and J dropped 3 bases, with 15 bases sitting between them. Germline V gene sequence: CDR1 SQVTM, CDR2 ANQGSEA. DNA of the CDR3: TGCAGCGTTGAAGAGAGGGGTTACAGGTATGGGGCCAACGTCCTGACTTTC. This translates into CSVEERGYRYGANVLTF.

The chain joins TRBV2 to TRBJ1-2; 8 nucleotides match TRBD1. V shed 6 bases, J shed 2 bases, and the junction held 2 bases outside the gene matches. The CDR3 spans 13 residues. Germline V gene data show CDR1 as SNHLY and CDR2 as FYNNEI. CDR3 DNA sequence: TGTGCCAGCAGCTGGGACAGGAACTATGGCTACACCTTC. Its translation is CASSWDRNYGYTF. Variable domain in full (rest from reference TRBV2 and TRBJ1-2): EPEVTQTPSHQVTQMGQEVILRCVPISNHLYFYWYRQILGQKVEFLVSFYNNEISEKSEIFDDQFSVERPDGSNFTLKIRSTKLEDSAMYFCASSWDRNYGYTFGSGTRLTVV.